This passage covers 20 T cell receptor beta chains from one sample sequenced in a study of control samples from healthy donors and cancer patients. Produced via immunoSEQ multiplex PCR; TCRdb's table is partial and in-frame only. The sample carries about 98,000 clones, around three quarters recorded once. The sample taken for sequencing was blood. The receptors originated from a woman in her 30s in good health.

V is TRBV2 and J is TRBJ1-2, with D possibly being TRBD1 (5 bases). Trimming pared 2 bases from V and 8 bases from J, leaving 9 bases between. The germline V gene has CDR1 SNHLY and CDR2 FYNNEI. The CDR3 has 12 amino acids. The CDR3 coding sequence is TGTGCCAGCAGTGAATTGGGGACCGGCTACACCTTC. This translates into CASSELGTGYTF.

This clone showed up just once. The chain is built from TRBV7-6 and TRBJ2-7; D possibly corresponds to TRBD2 (5 bases). Germline CDR1 SGHVS, CDR2 FNYEAQ. The V gene lost 4 bases and the J gene lost 5 bases, with 15 bases spanning the gap. The CDR3 has 14 residues. The CDR3 DNA reads as TGTGCCAGCAGCTCCCGACGGGGTCTCCACGAGCAGTACTTC. Encoded protein: CASSSRRGLHEQYF.

The V call is TRBV7-2, the J call TRBJ2-7, with 12 bases aligning to TRBD2. Losses at the gene ends were 0 bases for V and 7 bases for J; bases not matched to a gene: 4. Germline values: CDR1 SGHTA, CDR2 FQGNSA. This CDR3 has 15 amino acids. The CDR3 DNA reads TGTGCCAGCAGCTTAGCGCTAGCGGGGGGGCTTGAGCAGTACTTC. Translated, it gives CASSLALAGGLEQYF.

Only a few counts were recorded for this clone. The chain recombines TRBV29-1 with TRBJ1-5, with 7 bases that match TRBD1. Looked up from germline, CDR1 is SQVTM and CDR2 is ANQGSEA. This CDR3 has 14 amino acids. V gave up 5 bases and J gave up 1 base; unmatched junction bases: 5. CDR3: CSVSTGTSNQPQHF. The DNA for the CDR3 is TGCAGCGTTTCGACAGGGACCAGCAATCAGCCCCAGCATTTT.

Only one count was recorded for this clone. Other DNA sequences from this sample encode an identical CDR3 as well. CDR3 sequence reads: CASSLTGGRETQYF. The CDR3 region has the DNA TGCGCCAGCAGCTTGACAGGGGGGCGGGAGACCCAGTACTTC. The rearrangement uses TRBV5-1 and TRBJ2-5; 8 bases match TRBD1. CDR1 SGHRS and CDR2 YFSETQ come from the germline V gene. The CDR3 runs to 14 residues. With V trimmed by 1 base and J by 5 bases, 4 bases remained unmatched.

This chain joins TRBV14 and TRBJ1-2, with no clear D. The germline V gene encodes CDR1 SGHDN and CDR2 FVKESK. CDR3 length equals 16 residues. V was trimmed by 0 bases and J by 7 bases, leaving 18 bases between them. The CDR3 DNA is TGTGCCAGCAGCCAAGATAAAGGACGTTTCTTCTCTGGCTACACCTTC. Amino acid sequence: CASSQDKGRFFSGYTF.

The count of this clone is one. The chain links TRBV27 to TRBJ2-5; unclear D gene. The CDR3 consists of 18 residues. Germline V gene lookup returns CDR1 MNHEY and CDR2 SMNVEV (reference sequence). V gave up 2 bases and J gave up 3 bases, with 22 bases separating them. The CDR3: CASSLPGSGAILKETQYF. The CDR3 bases are TGTGCCAGCAGTTTACCTGGTTCGGGCGCTATACTAAAAGAGACCCAGTACTTC.

The chain recombines TRBV5-4 with TRBJ2-1, with 8 bases fitting TRBD1. V was pared by 5 bases and J by 5 bases, with 12 bases of the junction left unmatched. Germline V gene data show CDR1 as SGHNT and CDR2 as YYREEE (reference sequence). The CDR3 totals 16 residues. The CDR3 region has the DNA TGTGCCAGCAGTGGACAGGGAAGGGGCCTAGACAATGAGCAGTTCTTC. Protein: CASSGQGRGLDNEQFF. Variable domain in full (rest from reference TRBV5-4 and TRBJ2-1): ETGVTQSPTHLIKTRGQQVTLRCSSQSGHNTVSWYQQALGQGPQFIFQYYREEENGRGNFPPRFSGLQFPNYSSELNVNALELDDSALYLCASSGQGRGLDNEQFFGPGTRLTVL.

The chain carries TRBV10-3 and TRBJ2-5; D call uncertain. The CDR3 loop spans 11 amino acids. V lost 6 bases and J lost 8, with 10 bases in between. Germline V gene sequence: CDR1 ENHRY, CDR2 SYGVKD. CDR3 sequence reads: CAIRDEVTQYF. Written as DNA, the CDR3 is TGTGCCATCAGGGACGAGGTTACCCAGTACTTC.

The chain employs TRBV3-1 (or the pseudogene TRBV3-2) and TRBJ2-5, with 9 positions matching TRBD2. The germline V gene encodes CDR1 LGHDT and CDR2 YNNKEL (reference sequence). There are 17 residues in the CDR3. The ends lost 3 bases at V and 4 bases at J; junction bases unmatched: 12. As DNA, the CDR3 is TGTGCCAGCAGCCAGCAACAGGGCGGGGGGGCGCGAGAGACCCAGTACTTC. Translation: CASSQQQGGGARETQYF.

V is TRBV4-3 and J is TRBJ1-2; maybe TRBD1 (5 bases). Germline V gene lookup returns CDR1 LGHNA and CDR2 YSLEER. V was pared by 5 bases and J by 8 bases, with 15 bases between. This CDR3 contains 13 residues. The chain's CDR3 is CASSSIGARGYTF. CDR3 in DNA: TGCGCCAGCAGCTCCATTGGGGCCCGGGGCTACACCTTC.

V is TRBV6-6 and J is TRBJ1-6; a possible D gene is TRBD1 (6 bases). The germline V gene has CDR1 MNHNY and CDR2 SVGAGI (reference sequence). This CDR3 is built from 14 residues. V shed 7 bases and J shed 10 bases, with 17 bases lying between them. The CDR3 is CASMRGGAGSPLHF. CDR3 nucleotides: TGTGCCAGCATGCGAGGGGGGGCCGGGTCACCCCTCCACTTT.

This chain uses TRBV5-1 with TRBJ2-2, with D maybe TRBD1 (7 bases). The V end lost 5 bases, the J end lost 5 bases, and 19 bases lay between the germline ends. Germline lookup yields CDR1 SGHRS and CDR2 YFSETQ. There are 16 residues in the CDR3. The CDR3 region is CASSLTGFRETGELFF. CDR3 nucleotides: TGCGCCAGCAGTCTGACAGGGTTCCGGGAGACCGGGGAGCTGTTTTTT.

The chain joins TRBV6-5 to TRBJ1-2, with 8 positions matching TRBD1. V lost 6 bases and J lost 5; bases outside the gene matches: 11. CDR1 and CDR2 from the germline V gene are MNHEY and SVGAGI. The CDR3 extends over 15 amino acids. The CDR3 spells CASRASGGAGYGYTF. The CDR3 region has the DNA TGTGCCAGCAGGGCTTCAGGGGGCGCAGGGTATGGCTACACCTTC.

The table lists this clone with a count of one. This rearrangement joins TRBV7-9 to TRBJ2-2; D is unclear. The CDR3 covers 16 residues. The germline gives CDR1 SEHNR, CDR2 FQNEAQ (reference sequence). V was trimmed by 5 bases and J by 5 bases, leaving 18 bases between them. CDR3 nucleotide sequence: TGTGCCAGCAGCCTTGGAGTCCTGAGAAAAACCGGGGAGCTGTTTTTT. Amino acid sequence: CASSLGVLRKTGELFF.

The V and J genes are TRBV5-8 and TRBJ1-2, with TRBD1 identical over 8 bases. The CDR3 totals 14 residues. The germline gives CDR1 SGHTS, CDR2 YDEGEE. Unmatched junction bases numbered 5, after V lost 0 bases and J lost 7 bases. The CDR3 reads CASSLGVRGLGYTF. The CDR3 DNA sequence: TGTGCCAGCAGCTTGGGTGTCAGGGGGCTTGGCTACACCTTC.

This chain's CDR3 is CASSTGTAGGYTF. The CDR3 DNA reads as TGTGCCAGCAGCACGGGGACAGCCGGTGGCTACACCTTC. The chain has TRBV9 and TRBJ1-2; 7 bases agree with TRBD1. Germline V lookup: CDR1 SGDLS, CDR2 YYNGEE. There are 13 residues in the CDR3. J was trimmed by 7 bases and V by 4 bases; bases with no gene match: 7.

This clone was observed a single time. J is TRBJ2-5 and V is TRBV5-6; 7 nucleotides align to TRBD2. This CDR3 comprises 13 residues. The germline CDR1 and CDR2 sequences are SGHDT and YYEEEE. V trimming: 3 bases; J trimming: 6 bases; junction bases outside the gene matches: 5. DNA of the CDR3: TGTGCCAGCAGCTCTGGACTAGTAAAGACCCAGTACTTC. This gives the protein CASSSGLVKTQYF. The full variable domain, its missing parts supplied by reference TRBV5-6 and TRBJ2-5, is DAGVTQSPTHLIKTRGQQVTLRCSPKSGHDTVSWYQQALGQGPQFIFQYYEEEERQRGNFPDRFSGHQFPNYSSELNVNALLLGDSALYLCASSSGLVKTQYFGPGTRLLVL.

The rearrangement uses TRBV29-1 and TRBJ2-1, with D perhaps being TRBD1 or TRBD2 (5 bases each). The germline CDR1 and CDR2 sequences are SQVTM and ANQGSEA. This CDR3 has 13 amino acids. V was cut by 5 bases and J by 2 bases, with 10 bases left in between. The CDR3 DNA sequence: TGCAGCGTTTCGGGACCCACCTACAATGAGCAGTTCTTC. Translation: CSVSGPTYNEQFF.

The chain couples TRBV6-2 or TRBV6-3 to TRBJ1-3; D is unresolved. Trimming shortened V by 2 bases and J by 1 base, and 9 bases separated the two germline ends. The CDR3 runs 15 residues. CDR1 MNHEY and CDR2 SVGEGT come from the germline V gene. DNA for the CDR3: TGTGCCAGCAGTTACCCCAGTTCGTCTGGAAACACCATATATTTT. Amino acids: CASSYPSSSGNTIYF.